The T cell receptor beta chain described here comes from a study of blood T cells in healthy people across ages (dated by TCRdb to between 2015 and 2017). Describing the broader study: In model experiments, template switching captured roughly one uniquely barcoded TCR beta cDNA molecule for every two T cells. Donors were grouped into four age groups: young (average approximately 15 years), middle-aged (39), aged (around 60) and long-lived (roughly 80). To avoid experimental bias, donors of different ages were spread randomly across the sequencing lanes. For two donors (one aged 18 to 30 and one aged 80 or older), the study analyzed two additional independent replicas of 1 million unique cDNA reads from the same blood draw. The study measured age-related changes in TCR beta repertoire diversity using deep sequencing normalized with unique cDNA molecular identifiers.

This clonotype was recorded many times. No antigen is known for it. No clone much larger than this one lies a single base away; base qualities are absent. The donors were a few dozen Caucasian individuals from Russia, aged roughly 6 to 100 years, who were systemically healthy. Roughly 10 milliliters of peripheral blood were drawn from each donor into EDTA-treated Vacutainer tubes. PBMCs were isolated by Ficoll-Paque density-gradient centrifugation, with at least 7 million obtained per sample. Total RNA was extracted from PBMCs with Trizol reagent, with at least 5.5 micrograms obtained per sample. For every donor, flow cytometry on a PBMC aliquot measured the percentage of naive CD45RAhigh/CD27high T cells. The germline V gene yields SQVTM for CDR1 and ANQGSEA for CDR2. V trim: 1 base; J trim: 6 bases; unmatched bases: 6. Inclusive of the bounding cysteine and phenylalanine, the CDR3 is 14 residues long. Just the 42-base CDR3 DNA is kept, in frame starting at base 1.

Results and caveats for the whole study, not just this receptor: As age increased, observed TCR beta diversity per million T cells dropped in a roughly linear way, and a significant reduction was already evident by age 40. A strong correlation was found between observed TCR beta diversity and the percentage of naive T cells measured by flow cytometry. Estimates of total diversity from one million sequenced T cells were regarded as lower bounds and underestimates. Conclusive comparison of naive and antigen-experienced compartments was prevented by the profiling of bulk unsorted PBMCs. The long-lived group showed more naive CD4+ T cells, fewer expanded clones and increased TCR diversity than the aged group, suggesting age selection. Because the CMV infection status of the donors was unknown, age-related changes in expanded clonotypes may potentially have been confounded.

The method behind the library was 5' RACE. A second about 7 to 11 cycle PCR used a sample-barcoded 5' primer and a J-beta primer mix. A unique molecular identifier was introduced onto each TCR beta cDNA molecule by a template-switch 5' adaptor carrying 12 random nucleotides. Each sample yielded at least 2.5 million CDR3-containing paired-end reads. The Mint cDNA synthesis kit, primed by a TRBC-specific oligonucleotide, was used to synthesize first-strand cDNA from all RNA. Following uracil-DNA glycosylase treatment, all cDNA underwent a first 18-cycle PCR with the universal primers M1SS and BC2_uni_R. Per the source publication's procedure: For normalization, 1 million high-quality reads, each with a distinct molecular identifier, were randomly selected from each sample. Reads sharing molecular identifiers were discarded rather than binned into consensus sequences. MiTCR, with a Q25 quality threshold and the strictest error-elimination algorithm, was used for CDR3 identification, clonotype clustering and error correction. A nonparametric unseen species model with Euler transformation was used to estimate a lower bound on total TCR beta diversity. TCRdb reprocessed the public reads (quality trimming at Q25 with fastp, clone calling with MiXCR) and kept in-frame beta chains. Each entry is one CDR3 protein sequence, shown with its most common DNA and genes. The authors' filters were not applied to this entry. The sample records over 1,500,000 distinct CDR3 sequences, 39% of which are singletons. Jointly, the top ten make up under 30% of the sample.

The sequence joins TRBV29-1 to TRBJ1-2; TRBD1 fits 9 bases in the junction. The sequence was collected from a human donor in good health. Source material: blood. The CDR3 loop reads CSVEATGGMNGYTF. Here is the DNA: TGCAGCGTTGAAGCCACAGGGGGCATGAATGGCTACACCTTC.